One sample yielded the 8 T cell receptor beta chains listed below, sequenced in a study of OX40 agonist ivuxolimab in advanced cancers. The assay was immunoSEQ multiplex PCR, and TCRdb's table has in-frame clones only and misses some. The sample lists about 130,000 clones; around 93% were seen once. Sequenced here: CD4+ or CD8+ T cells sorted from blood, sampled in a trial of the OX40 agonist ivuxolimab. These receptors all stem from an adult with an advanced solid tumor such as melanoma, head and neck, liver or kidney cancer.

The chain uses TRBV6-6 and TRBJ2-1, with 9 nucleotides matching TRBD1. Germline CDR1 MNHNY, CDR2 SVGAGI (reference sequence). The CDR3 spans 15 residues. J was trimmed by 8 bases and V by 2 bases; bases with no gene match: 7. The CDR3 loop is CASSYKTGGRDEQFF. CDR3 nucleotide sequence: TGTGCCAGCAGTTACAAGACAGGGGGAAGGGATGAGCAGTTCTTC.

The DNA for the CDR3 is TGTGCCAGCTCACCTGACAGAGCAACTAATGAAAAACTGTTTTTT. Its protein is CASSPDRATNEKLFF. The chain joins TRBV18 to TRBJ1-4, with D perhaps TRBD1 (5 bases). The CDR3 length is 15 residues. Trimming removed 3 bases from V and 0 bases from J, with 8 bases in between. In germline, CDR1 is KGHSH, CDR2 LQKENI. Using reference TRBV18 and TRBJ1-4 for the parts outside the CDR3, the full variable domain is NAGVMQNPRHLVRRRGQEARLRCSPMKGHSHVYWYRQLPEEGLKFMVYLQKENIIDESGMPKERFSAEFPKEGPSILRIQQVVRGDSAAYFCASSPDRATNEKLFFGSGTQLSVL.

The chain is built from TRBV4-2 and TRBJ2-2; D may be TRBD2 (6 bases). With 0 bases removed from V and 0 bases from J, the gap between germline ends came to 14 bases. This CDR3 is 18 amino acids long. Germline V gene data show CDR1 as LGHNA and CDR2 as YNFKEQ. The CDR3: CASSQESTLAANTGELFF. CDR3 DNA sequence: TGTGCCAGCAGCCAAGAGTCCACCTTAGCGGCGAACACCGGGGAGCTGTTTTTT.

The rearrangement joins TRBV30 to TRBJ1-5; no firm D call. Trimming pared 3 bases from V and 10 bases from J, leaving 13 bases between. The CDR3 sequence is 12 residues long. Germline V gene lookup returns CDR1 GTSNPN and CDR2 SVGIG (reference sequence). The chain's CDR3 is CAWSVRPGPQHF. CDR3 coding DNA: TGTGCCTGGAGCGTACGCCCGGGACCCCAGCATTTT.

The chain recombines TRBV5-4 with TRBJ1-1; unclear D gene. With 1 base removed from V and 4 bases from J, the gap between germline ends came to 2 bases. This CDR3 has 11 amino acids. Germline V gene sequence: CDR1 SGHNT, CDR2 YYREEE (reference sequence). CDR3 sequence: CASSLRTEAFF. DNA of the CDR3: TGTGCCAGCAGCTTGCGCACTGAAGCTTTCTTT.

This chain links TRBV18 with TRBJ1-4; 9 positions match TRBD1. There are 18 residues in the CDR3. Per germline, CDR1 KGHSH and CDR2 LQKENI. The V gene end was trimmed by 2 bases and the J gene end by 6 bases; junction bases not matched to a gene: 13. CDR3 residues: CASSPGQGSGGVDEKLFF. The CDR3 nucleotides are TGTGCCAGCTCACCAGGACAGGGGTCTGGAGGAGTCGATGAAAAACTGTTTTTT.

The chain employs TRBV4-1 and TRBJ2-3; 7 nucleotides align to TRBD1. CDR1 and CDR2 from the germline V gene are MGHRA and YSYEKL. The ends lost 1 base at V and 2 bases at J; junction bases unmatched: 6. The CDR3 runs to 16 residues. The CDR3 is CASSQGGQAFTDTQYF. In DNA form, the CDR3 reads TGCGCCAGCAGCCAAGGTGGACAGGCGTTCACAGATACGCAGTATTTT.

The J gene is TRBJ2-6, the V gene TRBV28; D ambiguous. The CDR3 loop spans 16 amino acids. CDR1 and CDR2 from the germline V gene are MDHEN and SYDVKM. The ends were cut back, 3 bases at V and 1 base at J, with 10 bases in the middle. CDR3 sequence (DNA): TGTGCCAGCAGTTTGGCCCCCTCTTCTGGGGCCAACGTCCTGACTTTC. As protein: CASSLAPSSGANVLTF.